Sequencing of this T cell receptor beta chain was carried out in a study of blood T cell repertoires in COVID-19. Study in general: COVID-19 samples from acute and convalescent phases originated in the United States, Italy and Spain. PBMCs, B-cell-depleted T cells, or T cells were the source of the cDNA or gDNA that made up the material.

Authors' processing steps: Cell counts per sample came from amplifying reference gene primers. Profiling relied on immunoSEQ multiplex PCR, and the TCRdb table lists in-frame clones only, not all of them. The V and J calls and clone size are taken from that table; D and trimming were inferred from the DNA. The sample holds around 32,000 clones; more than 85% are singletons and the top ten take approximately 0.94%. The V gene end was trimmed by 5 bases and the J gene end by 3 bases; junction bases not matched to a gene: 10. Germline V gene sequence: CDR1 LNHDA, CDR2 SQIVND (reference sequence). The CDR3 has 17 amino acids.

This clonotype was sampled from a male donor with active COVID-19. Material for sequencing was peripheral blood. The gene calls are TRBV19 and TRBJ1-2; 12 bases are a match to TRBD1. The chain's CDR3 is CASSSPGQGARYYGYTF. The CDR3 coding sequence is TGTGCCAGTAGTTCTCCGGGACAGGGGGCGCGGTACTATGGCTACACCTTC.